The source of this T cell receptor (beta chain) is a study of blood T cell repertoires in COVID-19. In its sample, this clone was seen once. In the authors' workflow: Reference gene primers were amplified, and this amplification served to estimate nucleated cell counts. The protocol was immunoSEQ multiplex PCR, while the TCRdb copy is restricted to in-frame clones and leaves out a portion. V, J and clone size derive from that table, while D and trimming were established from the DNA sequence. The sample lists about 500,000 clones, 89% seen once, with roughly 0.92% in the top ten. With V trimmed by 0 bases and J by 3 bases, 2 bases remained unmatched. Germline V lookup: CDR1 SGHAT, CDR2 FQNNGV. This CDR3 is 15 amino acids long.

The clonotype was recovered from a man younger than 30 with COVID-19, enrolled during active disease. Material for sequencing was peripheral blood. This rearrangement joins TRBV11-2 to TRBJ2-1, with TRBD2 identical over 7 bases. Here the CDR3 reads CASSLDGDYYNEQFF. The DNA of the CDR3 is TGTGCCAGCAGCTTAGACGGGGACTACTACAATGAGCAGTTCTTC.